Detailed here is one TCR beta chain. The record originates from a study of T cells in tuberculosis. Regarding the study as a whole: Low-affinity CD1B-GMM tetramer-binding T cells may have been missed.

Clones were read by immunoSEQ multiplex PCR, and TCRdb kept only the in-frame ones, dropping some. The table lists 55,000 to 60,000 clones, 88% of them singletons. Cells were sorted from thawed PBMC rested overnight and stained with GMM-loaded CD1B tetramer, viability dye and anti-CD3. The CD1B tetramers carried C32 glucose monomycolate purified from Rhodococcus equi. Tetramer-sorted PBMC had been CD14 monocyte-depleted before freezing. Tetramer-negative cells, 90,000 to 100,000 per donor, were also sorted. The source of this sequence is an adult woman with latent tuberculosis. Material: CD1b-GMM tetramer-negative cells sorted from PBMCs.

The CDR3 protein is CASSQEGLAPYEQYF. DNA for the CDR3: TGCGCCAGCAGCCAAGAGGGACTAGCGCCTTACGAGCAGTACTTC. The V and J genes are TRBV4-1 and TRBJ2-7; 10 bases fit TRBD2. CDR1 is MGHRA, CDR2 YSYEKL, per germline. The CDR3 totals 15 residues. V shed 0 bases and J 4 bases; nucleotides not matched to a gene: 3.